Reported below is one TCR beta chain. This CDR3 spans 16 amino acids. V was clipped by 5 bases and J by 3 bases, with 16 bases between them. CDR1 and CDR2 from the germline V gene are SGHVS and FQNEAQ. How the authors handled the data: Reference gene primer amplification gave estimated nucleated cell counts. Repertoires were generated with immunoSEQ multiplex PCR, while TCRdb's copy carries only in-frame clones and drops some. V and J calls and clone size come straight from that table; D and trimming were deduced from the DNA. The data show fewer than 85,000 clones, over 65% seen once. The sample is drawn from a study of blood T cell repertoires in COVID-19. The wider study: Whether acute or convalescent, the COVID-19 samples came from the United States, Italy and Spain.

The J gene is TRBJ2-2, the V gene TRBV7-8; tentatively, D is TRBD2 (6 bases). The TCR originated in a woman aged 55-70 years with acute or convalescent COVID-19. The sequenced sample consisted of peripheral blood. The CDR3, as DNA: TGTGCCAGCAGCATGTCGGGGGTACGACACACCGGGGAGCTGTTTTTT. As protein: CASSMSGVRHTGELFF.